Here is one TCR beta chain with its context. The data derive from a study of blood T cell repertoires in COVID-19. CDR1 is SGDLS, CDR2 YYNGEE, per germline. Trimming removed 0 bases from V and 6 bases from J, with 7 bases in between. CDR3 length: 13 residues. Method: immunoSEQ multiplex PCR; TCRdb's copy keeps in-frame clones and lacks some. The data hold some 97,000 clones, with roughly 84% observed a single time. The source is a man aged 30 to 45 in a cohort sampled during active COVID-19. The chain employs TRBV9 and TRBJ2-1; D remains ambiguous. Sequences were obtained from peripheral blood. The CDR3 sequence: CASSVEGVNEQFF. In nucleotides, the CDR3 is TGTGCCAGCAGCGTAGAAGGAGTCAATGAGCAGTTCTTC.